Listed below are T cell receptor beta chains from one sample, sequenced in a study of somatic mutations in cytotoxic T cells in rheumatoid arthritis. Profiling relied on immunoSEQ multiplex PCR, and the TCRdb table lists in-frame clones only, not all of them. The sample shows 11,000 or so clones, over 65% of them seen only once. The sequenced sample consisted of CD8+ T cells sorted from blood. The receptors derive from a man between 70 and 80 years old in good health. Both conserved end residues are part of each CDR3. D genes are given only for firm matches. For some rows the clone size is stated as once, few or many, or as a class when expanded; others skip it.

V,J,length,size,D,DNA,CDR3
TRBV29-1,TRBJ2-6,13,-,-,TGCAGCGTTGTTGACTCTGGGGCCAACGTCCTGACTTTC,CSVVDSGANVLTF
TRBV9,TRBJ1-2,14,-,-,TGTGCCAGCAGCGACGGAGGACATTCCTATGGCTACACCTTC,CASSDGGHSYGYTF
TRBV2,TRBJ1-2,16,-,TRBD1,TGTGCCAGCAGTGAGGAGAACAGGGGGCTCGACTATGGCTACACCTTC,CASSEENRGLDYGYTF
TRBV7-3,TRBJ2-3,18,once,TRBD2,TGTGCCAGCAGCCAAAAGGCGGGAGCGGGAGTGATCACAGATACGCAGTATTTT,CASSQKAGAGVITDTQYF
TRBV11-2,TRBJ2-1,17,-,TRBD2,TGTGCCAGCAGCTTATACGGACTAGCGGAGATATACAATGAGCAGTTCTTC,CASSLYGLAEIYNEQFF
TRBV5-1,TRBJ2-1,17,-,TRBD2,TGCGCCAGCAGCTTGGAGGCTAGCGGTAGCTCCTACAATGAGCAGTTCTTC,CASSLEASGSSYNEQFF
TRBV29-1,TRBJ2-6,18,-,-,TGCAGCGTTGAAGATCTAGCAGGGGCCAGCTCTGGGGCCAACGTCCTGACTTTC,CSVEDLAGASSGANVLTF
TRBV19,TRBJ2-3,15,-,TRBD1,TGTGCCAGTAGTTTCCTAACAGGGGGGACAGATACGCAGTATTTT,CASSFLTGGTDTQYF
TRBV13,TRBJ1-6,15,medium-sized,-,TGTGCCAGCAGGTTGCGTGGGGGTACTAATTCACCCCTCCACTTT,CASRLRGGTNSPLHF
TRBV5-6,TRBJ1-2,16,-,TRBD1,TGTGCCAGCAGCTTGTTTCCCGCAGGGGGGGGAACTGGCTACACCTTC,CASSLFPAGGGTGYTF
TRBV5-4,TRBJ1-3,15,-,-,TGTGCCAGCAGCTTGGATCCCGGGGAAGGAAACACCATATATTTT,CASSLDPGEGNTIYF
TRBV6-4,TRBJ2-3,16,-,TRBD2,TGTGCCAGCAGTGAACGCGGGGGAGCAGGGCCAGATACGCAGTATTTT,CASSERGGAGPDTQYF
TRBV6-1,TRBJ2-7,14,-,-,TGTGCCAGCAGTGAAAGGGGGGAGTTCCACGAGCAGTACTTC,CASSERGEFHEQYF
TRBV6-1,TRBJ2-1,15,-,TRBD2,TGTGCCAGCAGTGAAGCTAGCGGGAGCTACAATGAGCAGTTCTTC,CASSEASGSYNEQFF
TRBV11-2,TRBJ2-2,15,-,-,TGTGCCAGCAGGTTGACAGCTACGAACACCGGGGAGCTGTTTTTT,CASRLTATNTGELFF
TRBV7-2,TRBJ2-5,15,-,TRBD2,TGTGCCAGCACCGGACTAGCGGGGGGGCAAGAGACCCAGTACTTC,CASTGLAGGQETQYF
TRBV7-9,TRBJ2-7,13,-,-,TGTGCCAGCACCGATCAGACTACCTACGAGCAGTACTTC,CASTDQTTYEQYF
TRBV5-1,TRBJ2-7,15,-,-,TGCGCCAGCAGCTTGAAGGGGCTAAGGGTTTACGAGCAGTACTTC,CASSLKGLRVYEQYF
TRBV19,TRBJ2-1,17,-,TRBD2,TGTGCCAGTAGTTTGGGGACTAGCGGGAGTGACTACAATGAGCAGTTCTTC,CASSLGTSGSDYNEQFF
TRBV4-1,TRBJ1-1,17,-,TRBD1,TGCGCCAGCAGCCAAGATGATATAGGACAGGGGGTCACTGAAGCTTTCTTT,CASSQDDIGQGVTEAFF
TRBV27,TRBJ2-3,15,few,TRBD2,TGTGCCAGCAGTTTATCGAGAGCGGGGACAGATACGCAGTATTTT,CASSLSRAGTDTQYF
TRBV7-8,TRBJ1-5,16,-,-,TGTGCCAGCAGCCGTGGGAGGGAGGGGAACAATCAGCCCCAGCATTTT,CASSRGREGNNQPQHF
TRBV7-2,TRBJ2-7,13,-,-,TGTGCCAGCAGCTTACAAGTCGGCTACGAGCAGTACTTC,CASSLQVGYEQYF
TRBV28,TRBJ2-7,12,once,-,TGTGCCAGCAGCTTTGAGGGCTACGAGCAGTACTTC,CASSFEGYEQYF
TRBV9,TRBJ2-5,14,-,TRBD1,TGTGCCAGCAGCGTAGGCAGGGGGCAAGAGACCCAGTACTTC,CASSVGRGQETQYF
TRBV9,TRBJ1-2,15,few,-,TGTGCCAGCAGCGTTTATTGGTCCTCGGGAAATGGCTACACCTTC,CASSVYWSSGNGYTF
TRBV9,TRBJ2-2,15,-,TRBD2,TGTGCCAGCAGCGTAGCGGGAGGAGGCACCGGGGAGCTGTTTTTT,CASSVAGGGTGELFF
TRBV28,TRBJ1-5,14,-,-,TGTGCCAGCAGTTTGGGGGGCCGTAATCAGCCCCAGCATTTT,CASSLGGRNQPQHF
TRBV30,TRBJ1-5,15,-,-,TGTGCCTGGAGTGTAAGGGGTAGAGGCAATCAGCCCCAGCATTTT,CAWSVRGRGNQPQHF
TRBV19,TRBJ2-2,15,-,-,TGTGCCAGTAGTATCTGGAGCGGGCACACCGGGGAGCTGTTTTTT,CASSIWSGHTGELFF
TRBV9,TRBJ1-1,15,-,TRBD1,TGTGCCAGTTCGGGCCAGTTAGACAGGGACACTGAAGCTTTCTTT,CASSGQLDRDTEAFF
TRBV16,TRBJ1-5,15,-,-,TGTGCCAGCAGCCCGGACCCATGGGGGGATCAGCCCCAGCATTTT,CASSPDPWGDQPQHF
TRBV30,TRBJ2-7,12,-,-,TGTGCCTGGAGTTTAGGCAGTTACGAGCAGTACTTC,CAWSLGSYEQYF
TRBV13,TRBJ1-2,14,medium-sized,TRBD1,TGTGCCAGCAGCTTCCAACAGGGGTTGGATGGCTACACCTTC,CASSFQQGLDGYTF
TRBV7-2,TRBJ2-5,14,-,TRBD1,TGTGCCAGCAGCGTCCCGGGACAGCAAGAGACCCAGTACTTC,CASSVPGQQETQYF
TRBV11-3,TRBJ1-1,12,-,TRBD1,TGTGCCAGCAGCTGGGGACAGACTGAAGCTTTCTTT,CASSWGQTEAFF
TRBV5-6,TRBJ2-5,15,-,TRBD1,TGTGCCAGCAGCAGGAGGACAGGGGGCCAAGAGACCCAGTACTTC,CASSRRTGGQETQYF
TRBV4-2,TRBJ2-1,15,-,TRBD2,TGTGCCAGCAGCCAGGGACTAGCGGGGGACAATGAGCAGTTCTTC,CASSQGLAGDNEQFF
TRBV7-9,TRBJ2-7,15,-,-,TGTGCCAGCAGCTATACGGGGAATCGACCCTACGAGCAGTACTTC,CASSYTGNRPYEQYF
TRBV9,TRBJ1-1,15,once,-,TGTGCCAGCAGCGCCCAAGACACTCCGAACACTGAAGCTTTCTTT,CASSAQDTPNTEAFF
TRBV6-1,TRBJ1-3,11,-,-,TGTGCCAGCCGGAACGGAAACACCATATATTTT,CASRNGNTIYF
TRBV6-1,TRBJ1-2,15,-,-,TGTGCCAGCAGTGTGAACTTGGTGGCTCAGGTTGGCTACACCTTC,CASSVNLVAQVGYTF
TRBV27,TRBJ2-7,15,-,-,TGTGCCAGCAGGGGGGGGGAGGGGGTCTCCTACGAGCAGTACTTC,CASRGGEGVSYEQYF
TRBV6-5,TRBJ1-2,14,medium-sized,TRBD1,TGTGCCAGCAGCCCCGGACAGACAGGGAATGGCTACACCTTC,CASSPGQTGNGYTF
TRBV19,TRBJ2-5,16,-,TRBD2,TGTGCCAGTAGCCCTGGGACTAGCGGGGGCCAAGAGACCCAGTACTTC,CASSPGTSGGQETQYF
TRBV30,TRBJ2-7,15,-,TRBD1,TGTGCCTGGAGCCCAGGACAGGGAGTGTTCTACGAGCAGTACTTC,CAWSPGQGVFYEQYF
TRBV11-1,TRBJ2-7,14,once,TRBD1,TGTGCCAGCAGCACCAGGACAGGGGGTTACGAGCAGTACTTC,CASSTRTGGYEQYF
TRBV4-3,TRBJ2-5,15,-,-,TGCGCCAGCAGCCAAGATTGGGTCAGCCAAGAGACCCAGTACTTC,CASSQDWVSQETQYF
TRBV29-1,TRBJ2-7,15,-,-,TGCAGCGTTGGTTGGGTCGGGCGGAGCTCCTACGAGCAGTACTTC,CSVGWVGRSSYEQYF
TRBV5-8,TRBJ1-3,15,-,-,TGTGCCAGCAGCTTGGCCATCGGCTCTGGAAACACCATATATTTT,CASSLAIGSGNTIYF
TRBV4-3,TRBJ2-7,16,-,-,TGCGCCAGCAGCCAAGATAGGAGTTTGTATGCCTACGAGCAGTACTTC,CASSQDRSLYAYEQYF
TRBV5-6,TRBJ1-2,14,-,-,TGTGCCAGCAGACTCGTACGAAGCCCTTCCGACTACACCTTC,CASRLVRSPSDYTF
TRBV19,TRBJ2-3,15,once,-,TGTGCCAGTAGTATCGGCACAAGTGGGGCAGATACGCAGTATTTT,CASSIGTSGADTQYF
TRBV27,TRBJ1-6,12,-,-,TGTGCCAGCAGTTTAGGAGGGGAAGCCCTCCACTTT,CASSLGGEALHF
TRBV30,TRBJ2-7,15,-,TRBD1,TGTGCCTGGAGCCCAGGACAGGAAGTGTTCTACGAGCAGTACTTC,CAWSPGQEVFYEQYF
TRBV7-6,TRBJ1-4,16,-,TRBD1,TGTGCCAGCAGCTTAGACGGGACAGCAACTAATGAAAAACTGTTTTTT,CASSLDGTATNEKLFF
TRBV5-5,TRBJ1-6,16,-,TRBD1,TGTGCCAGCAGCTCAACCGGGACAGCTTATAATTCACCTCTCCACTTT,CASSSTGTAYNSPLHF